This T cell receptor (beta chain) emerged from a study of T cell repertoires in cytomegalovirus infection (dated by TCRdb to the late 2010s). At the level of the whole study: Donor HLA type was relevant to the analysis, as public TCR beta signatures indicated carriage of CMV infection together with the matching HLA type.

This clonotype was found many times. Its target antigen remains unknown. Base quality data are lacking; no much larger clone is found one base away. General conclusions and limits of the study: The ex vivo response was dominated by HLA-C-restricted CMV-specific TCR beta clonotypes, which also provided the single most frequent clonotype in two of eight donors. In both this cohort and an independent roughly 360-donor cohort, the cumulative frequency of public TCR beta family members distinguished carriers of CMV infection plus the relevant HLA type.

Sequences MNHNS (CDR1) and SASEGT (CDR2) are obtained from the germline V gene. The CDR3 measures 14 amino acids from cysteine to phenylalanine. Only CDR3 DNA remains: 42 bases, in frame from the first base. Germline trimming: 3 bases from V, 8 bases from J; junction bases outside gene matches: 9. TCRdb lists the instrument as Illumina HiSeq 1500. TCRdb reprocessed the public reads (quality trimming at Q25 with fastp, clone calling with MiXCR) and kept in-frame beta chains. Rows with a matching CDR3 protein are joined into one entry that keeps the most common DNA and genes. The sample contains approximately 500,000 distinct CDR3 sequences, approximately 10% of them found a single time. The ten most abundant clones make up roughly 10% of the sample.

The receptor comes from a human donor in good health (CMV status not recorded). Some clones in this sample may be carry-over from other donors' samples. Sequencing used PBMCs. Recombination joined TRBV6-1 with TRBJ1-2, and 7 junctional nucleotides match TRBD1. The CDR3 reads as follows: CASSDIQGNVGYTF. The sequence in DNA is TGTGCCAGCAGTGATATACAGGGGAACGTGGGCTACACCTTC.